Listed below are T cell receptor beta chains from one sample, sequenced in a study of T cell changes during pregnancy in multiple sclerosis. Method: immunoSEQ multiplex PCR; TCRdb's copy keeps in-frame clones and lacks some. The repertoire holds under 45,000 clones, with roughly 88% as singletons. Here the sequenced sample was CD8+ T cells from peripheral blood mononuclear cells, taken in the first trimester of pregnancy. The receptors were gathered from a female donor with multiple sclerosis, enrolled in a pregnancy study. Both conserved end residues are part of each CDR3. The D gene is left open where the match is weak. Some rows mark clone size as missing; the rest say once, few, many or name a class of expanded clone.

j_call clone_size d_call v_call cdr3_nt cdr3_aa
TRBJ2-3 once - TRBV7-3 TGTGCCAGCAGCTTAACGGGTGGGGGGGCCGCAGATACGCAGTATTTT CASSLTGGGAADTQYF
TRBJ1-1 - - TRBV6-5 TGTGCCAGCAGACTCACAGCGAACACTGAAGCTTTCTTT CASRLTANTEAFF
TRBJ2-1 - - TRBV27 TGTGCCAGCAGTTTGATGGGGGGGGCGGGTGAGCAGTTCTTC CASSLMGGAGEQFF
TRBJ2-2 - - TRBV9 TGTGCCAGCAGCGTACAGGGGAGGAACACCGGGGAGCTGTTTTTT CASSVQGRNTGELFF
TRBJ2-3 - TRBD2 TRBV7-9 TGTGCCAGCAGCCCGACTAGCGGGGACCCAGATACGCAGTATTTT CASSPTSGDPDTQYF
TRBJ1-6 - - TRBV4-2 TGTGCCAGCAGCCAAGGTCAACAGGGCCCGAATTCACCCCTCCACTTT CASSQGQQGPNSPLHF
TRBJ2-3 - TRBD2 TRBV9 TGTGCCAGCAGCCCGGGAGCGGGGGGGCCTACAGATACGCAGTATTTT CASSPGAGGPTDTQYF
TRBJ1-2 - - TRBV4-1 TGCGCCAGCAGCCAAGATGGGGCACTGGCTAACTATGGCTACACCTTC CASSQDGALANYGYTF
TRBJ2-2 - - TRBV4-3 TGCGCCAGCAGCCAAGATCGAGTGGTCACCGGGGAGCTGTTTTTT CASSQDRVVTGELFF
TRBJ1-1 - TRBD1 TRBV27 TGTGCCAGCAGAGAATTAGGGGGCGCCGGCACTGAAGCTTTCTTT CASRELGGAGTEAFF
TRBJ2-5 - - TRBV6-5 TGTGCCAGCAACCCCGGGACTTCCAAAGAGACCCAGTACTTC CASNPGTSKETQYF